This entry lists 18 T cell receptor beta chains sequenced from one sample in a study of blood T cell repertoires in COVID-19. Assay used: immunoSEQ multiplex PCR; TCRdb lists only in-frame clones, some missing. This table holds roughly 75,000 clones, almost 85% found once. What was sequenced was peripheral blood. These receptors came from a man aged 45-60 years with COVID-19, enrolled during active disease.

As DNA, the CDR3 is TGTGCCAGCAGCTCACGAGATTACTATGGCTACACCTTC. Amino acid sequence: CASSSRDYYGYTF. The chain carries TRBV5-5 and TRBJ1-2; D not resolved. This CDR3 region has 13 residues. CDR1 SGHKS and CDR2 YYEKEE come from the germline V gene (reference sequence). Trimming stripped 3 bases from V and 3 bases from J, with 9 bases between.

This clone was recorded once. The CDR3: CASSSPGQGLFEQYF. The DNA of the CDR3 is TGCGCCAGCAGCTCCCCGGGACAGGGGTTGTTCGAGCAGTACTTC. This rearrangement joins TRBV5-1 to TRBJ2-7, with 10 bases fitting TRBD1. The CDR3 is 15 residues long. Germline lookup yields CDR1 SGHRS and CDR2 YFSETQ. The ends lost 3 bases at V and 6 bases at J; junction bases unmatched: 9.

CDR3: CASRAPSAYEQYF. The CDR3, as DNA: TGTGCCAGCAGGGCCCCCTCCGCCTACGAGCAGTACTTC. The rearrangement uses TRBV28 and TRBJ2-7; D is unresolved. The V gene lost 6 bases and the J gene lost 2 bases, with 11 bases spanning the gap. Germline V lookup: CDR1 MDHEN, CDR2 SYDVKM. The CDR3 runs 13 residues.

The V call is TRBV28, the J call TRBJ2-1; perhaps TRBD1 as D (6 bases). Germline CDR1 MDHEN, CDR2 SYDVKM. The CDR3 runs 13 residues. V lost 8 bases and J lost 7, with 15 bases in between. The CDR3 nucleotides are TGTGCCAGCGGGGTACAGGGTCTGAATGAGCAGTTCTTC. Amino acids: CASGVQGLNEQFF.

The chain carries TRBV11-1 and TRBJ1-6; D might be TRBD1 (5 bases). The V end lost 5 bases, the J end lost 7 bases, and 12 bases lay between the germline ends. Germline values: CDR1 SGHAT, CDR2 FQDESV (reference sequence). The CDR3 is made up of 14 amino acids. The CDR3 spells CASSEGRGNSPLHF. The DNA for the CDR3 is TGTGCCAGCAGCGAAGGACGGGGGAATTCACCCCTCCACTTT. Filled out from reference TRBV11-1 and TRBJ1-6, the complete variable domain reads EAEVAQSPRYKITEKSQAVAFWCDPISGHATLYWYRQILGQGPELLVQFQDESVVDDSQLPKDRFSAERLKGVDSTLKIQPAELGDSAMYLCASSEGRGNSPLHFGNGTRLTVT.

The chain uses TRBV6-5 and TRBJ1-3; maybe TRBD1 (6 bases). The V end lost 6 bases, the J end lost 0 bases, and 12 bases lay between the germline ends. Germline CDR1 and CDR2: MNHEY and SVGAGI. The CDR3 covers 15 residues. The CDR3 sequence: CASRGDRNSGNTIYF. In DNA form, the CDR3 reads TGTGCCAGCAGGGGAGACAGGAACTCTGGAAACACCATATATTTT.

V gene TRBV5-1 combines with J gene TRBJ1-1; the D gene is possibly TRBD1 (6 bases). Trimming removed 0 bases at V and 6 bases at J, with 15 bases between. The CDR3 is 15 amino acids. Per germline, CDR1 SGHRS and CDR2 YFSETQ. Here the CDR3 DNA reads TGCGCCAGCAGCTTGGCTGCAGGGGAAATCCCTGAAGCTTTCTTT. Its protein is CASSLAAGEIPEAFF.

This clone was counted a few times. The chain has TRBV19 and TRBJ2-1; 15 nucleotides line up with TRBD2. V shed 8 bases, J shed 9 bases, and the junction held 5 bases outside the gene matches. CDR1 and CDR2 (germline): LNHDA, SQIVND (reference sequence). There are 14 residues in the CDR3. CDR3 loop: CASGLAGGPVEQFF. CDR3 sequence (DNA): TGTGCCAGTGGACTAGCGGGAGGGCCGGTTGAGCAGTTCTTC.

This sequence joins TRBV5-5 and TRBJ1-1, with D perhaps matching TRBD1 (6 bases). The CDR3 loop spans 15 amino acids. Germline V gene sequence: CDR1 SGHKS, CDR2 YYEKEE (reference sequence). The V end lost 5 bases, the J end lost 1 base, and 15 bases lay between the germline ends. CDR3 protein: CASSGRGNTNTEAFF. The CDR3 DNA follows: TGTGCCAGCAGTGGAAGGGGGAACACGAACACTGAAGCTTTCTTT.

V and J are TRBV25-1 and TRBJ2-2, with D perhaps matching TRBD2 (6 bases). CDR1 and CDR2 from the germline V gene are MGHDK and SYGVNS. The CDR3 has 14 residues. V dropped 4 bases and J dropped 3 bases, with 9 bases sitting between them. This chain's CDR3 is CASSAGGDTGELFF. The CDR3 bases are TGTGCCAGCAGTGCCGGGGGAGACACCGGGGAGCTGTTTTTT.

The J gene is TRBJ1-2, the V gene TRBV5-4; TRBD1 agrees at 7 bases. V lost 2 bases and J lost 2; bases outside the gene matches: 9. CDR1 and CDR2 from the germline V gene are SGHNT and YYREEE (reference sequence). There are 16 residues in the CDR3. CDR3 DNA sequence: TGTGCCAGCAGCTTAGCTCAAGTGACAGGGAACTATGGCTACACCTTC. Translated, it gives CASSLAQVTGNYGYTF. Complete variable domain (other parts from reference TRBV5-4 and TRBJ1-2): ETGVTQSPTHLIKTRGQQVTLRCSSQSGHNTVSWYQQALGQGPQFIFQYYREEENGRGNFPPRFSGLQFPNYSSELNVNALELDDSALYLCASSLAQVTGNYGYTFGSGTRLTVV.

This chain links TRBV5-5 with TRBJ1-5; D unresolved. The germline V gene encodes CDR1 SGHKS and CDR2 YYEKEE (reference sequence). The CDR3 is 17 amino acids. V was cut by 5 bases and J by 1 base, with 19 bases left in between. CDR3 sequence reads: CASRPSPDIGSNQPQHF. The DNA for the CDR3 is TGTGCCAGCAGACCCAGCCCAGACATTGGAAGCAATCAGCCCCAGCATTTT.

This sequence joins TRBV28 and TRBJ1-5; D gene ambiguous. The germline V gene encodes CDR1 MDHEN and CDR2 SYDVKM. V was trimmed by 3 bases and J by 6 bases, leaving 12 bases between them. The CDR3 sequence is 14 residues long. CDR3 sequence reads: CASSFGGRPQPQHF. In nucleotides, the CDR3 is TGTGCCAGCAGTTTTGGAGGGAGGCCTCAGCCCCAGCATTTT.

This clone appeared a few times. J is TRBJ1-1 and V is TRBV29-1, with D possibly TRBD1 on 6 matching bases. There are 14 residues in the CDR3. The germline gives CDR1 SQVTM, CDR2 ANQGSEA. Trimming took off 4 bases at V and 1 base at J, with 13 bases between the two ends. Written as DNA, the CDR3 is TGCAGCGTTGTCCTGAGGGGGTCGAACACTGAAGCTTTCTTT. As protein: CSVVLRGSNTEAFF.

This clone was observed a few times. The V gene is TRBV6-2 or TRBV6-3, the J gene TRBJ1-4; D is possibly TRBD1 (6 bases). Trimming cost V 6 bases and J 8 bases, with 19 bases left between them. The CDR3 spans 15 residues. Per the germline V gene, CDR1 is MNHEY and CDR2 is SVGEGT. The CDR3 DNA sequence: TGTGCCAGCAGCCCATTCAGGGGTAATGGCGAAAAACTGTTTTTT. Residues: CASSPFRGNGEKLFF.

This clone was counted a few times. The chain recombines TRBV5-1 with TRBJ2-7, with 9 bases identical to TRBD1. Germline-derived CDR1 and CDR2 are SGHRS and YFSETQ. V trimming: 0 bases; J trimming: 5 bases; junction bases outside the gene matches: 3. The CDR3 covers 14 residues. The CDR3 DNA sequence: TGCGCCAGCAGCTTGGAGGGACAGGGCGACGAGCAGTACTTC. It codes for CASSLEGQGDEQYF.

This clone occurred once. This chain connects TRBV30 to TRBJ1-2; weak D call: TRBD1 (6 bases). V gave up 5 bases and J gave up 6 bases, with 7 bases separating them. Per germline, CDR1 GTSNPN and CDR2 SVGIG (reference sequence). This CDR3 is 10 amino acids long. CDR3 nucleotide sequence: TGTGCCTGGGGACAGAATGGCTACACCTTC. This codes for CAWGQNGYTF.

This clone came up once. The rearrangement uses TRBV7-2 and TRBJ2-3; TRBD1 is a possible D gene (6 bases). This CDR3 contains 15 residues. The ends were cut back, 3 bases at V and 1 base at J, with 11 bases in the middle. Germline CDR1 and CDR2: SGHTA and FQGNSA. The CDR3 here is CASSFGGVGTDTQYF. As DNA, the CDR3 is TGTGCCAGCAGCTTTGGGGGCGTCGGCACAGATACGCAGTATTTT.